Shown below are 2 T cell receptor beta chains from a single sample sequenced in a study of blood T cell repertoires in COVID-19 (dated by TCRdb to about 2020). To prepare the library, the immunoSEQ multiplex PCR assay was applied. Imported from immuneACCESS, the table was reduced by TCRdb to in-frame sequences with V and J called. These copies leave out some clones; in studies compared against another copy, an unresolved V gene accounts for under half, and the cause of the remainder is not known. The sample table contains approximately 210,000 clones; only one count was recorded for around four fifths of them. The ten largest clones take up 2.5% to 3.5% of the sample. Sequencing was carried out using peripheral blood. These receptors were collected from a man aged 50-59 years with active or convalescent COVID-19.

The chain recombines TRBV11-2 with TRBJ2-7; TRBD1 agrees at 8 bases. CDR3 length equals 16 residues. Germline V CDR1 and CDR2: SGHAT, FQNNGV. V was pared by 5 bases and J by 2 bases, with 11 bases of the junction left unmatched. CDR3 loop: CASSPSDRGAPYEQYF. Here the CDR3 DNA reads TGTGCCAGCAGCCCCTCCGACAGGGGCGCACCCTACGAGCAGTACTTC. Based on the CDR3 plus reference TRBV11-2 and TRBJ2-7, the full variable domain is EAGVAQSPRYKIIEKRQSVAFWCNPISGHATLYWYQQILGQGPKLLIQFQNNGVVDDSQLPKDRFSAERLKGVDSTLKIQPAKLEDSAVYLCASSPSDRGAPYEQYFGPGTRLTVT.

V gene TRBV19 combines with J gene TRBJ1-2; D is unclear. Germline CDR1 LNHDA, CDR2 SQIVND (reference sequence). CDR3 length: 12 amino acids. Trimming shortened V by 4 bases and J by 3 bases, and 6 bases separated the two germline ends. The DNA of the CDR3 is TGTGCCAGTAGTAGCACATACTATGGCTACACCTTC. Protein sequence: CASSSTYYGYTF. The full variable domain, with the rest looked up from reference TRBV19 and TRBJ1-2, is DGGITQSPKYLFRKEGQNVTLSCEQNLNHDAMYWYRQDPGQGLRLIYYSQIVNDFQKGDIAEGYSVSREKKESFPLTVTSAQKNPTAFYLCASSSTYYGYTFGSGTRLTVV.